This passage covers 11 T cell receptor beta chains from one sample sequenced in a study of OX40 agonist ivuxolimab in advanced cancers. Libraries were made using the immunoSEQ multiplex PCR assay. This is the immuneACCESS table as TCRdb keeps it, with only in-frame sequences that have V and J called. A part of the clones is gone; compared with another copy, unresolved V genes explain less than half, and the rest is unexplained. In this sample the table shows 30,000 to 45,000 clones, 92% of which occur a single time. Clones ranked in the top ten supply roughly 21% of the sample. This specimen consisted of CD4+ or CD8+ T cells sorted from blood, obtained in a trial of the OX40 agonist ivuxolimab. These receptors originate from an adult with an advanced solid tumor such as melanoma, head and neck, liver or kidney cancer.

This chain joins TRBV7-9 and TRBJ2-2, with 8 nucleotides matching TRBD1. The CDR3 runs 14 residues. V trimming: 4 bases; J trimming: 4 bases; junction bases outside the gene matches: 2. The V gene's germline CDR1 is SEHNR and CDR2 FQNEAQ (reference sequence). The CDR3 region is CASSSGQGTGELFF. CDR3 nucleotides: TGTGCCAGCAGCTCTGGACAGGGCACCGGGGAGCTGTTTTTT.

CDR3 DNA: TGTGCCACCAGCAGAGTAGTTGATCCCCAAGAGACCCAGTACTTC. It codes for CATSRVVDPQETQYF. This chain uses TRBV15 with TRBJ2-5, with D unclear. Germline V gene lookup returns CDR1 LNHNV and CDR2 YYDKDF (reference sequence). Deletions cut 1 base from V and 1 base from J, with 10 bases between. The CDR3 has 15 residues.

The rearrangement uses TRBV15 and TRBJ1-5, with TRBD1 matching 7 bases. CDR1 and CDR2 (germline): LNHNV, YYDKDF (reference sequence). This CDR3 is built from 14 residues. V gave up 4 bases and J gave up 3 bases; unmatched junction bases: 3. CDR3 amino acids: CATSTGTDNQPQHF. CDR3 sequence (DNA): TGTGCCACCAGCACCGGGACAGACAATCAGCCCCAGCATTTT.

This chain uses TRBV28 with TRBJ1-5; D might be TRBD1 (6 bases). Deletions cut 4 bases from V and 0 bases from J, with 13 bases between. The CDR3 has 16 residues. Germline lookup yields CDR1 MDHEN and CDR2 SYDVKM. CDR3 sequence (DNA): TGTGCCAGCAGTTCCCCCAGGACAGTTAGCAATCAGCCCCAGCATTTT. Its protein is CASSSPRTVSNQPQHF.

V is TRBV28 and J is TRBJ1-3; TRBD1 agrees at 7 bases. The CDR3 runs 15 residues. After removal of 3 bases from V and 3 bases from J, the junction contained 5 bases not matched to a gene. Germline assignment: CDR1 MDHEN and CDR2 SYDVKM. CDR3 sequence reads: CASSFDRVDGNTIYF. The CDR3, as DNA: TGTGCCAGCAGTTTTGACAGGGTGGATGGAAACACCATATATTTT. Together with reference TRBV28 and TRBJ1-3, the CDR3 gives the full variable domain: DVKVTQSSRYLVKRTGEKVFLECVQDMDHENMFWYRQDPGLGLRLIYFSYDVKMKEKGDIPEGYSVSREKKERFSLILESASTNQTSMYLCASSFDRVDGNTIYFGEGSWLTVV.

The chain couples TRBV4-2 to TRBJ1-3, with TRBD1 as a possible D gene (6 bases). V lost 4 bases and J 4 bases, leaving 17 bases between the germline ends. Germline lookup yields CDR1 LGHNA and CDR2 YNFKEQ. This CDR3 spans 16 amino acids. The CDR3 DNA follows: TGTGCCAGCAGCCCCGGGAGGGCAGGGGCGGGAAACACCATATATTTT. This codes for CASSPGRAGAGNTIYF.

The chain has TRBV27 and TRBJ1-1; 7 bases line up with TRBD1. V shed 6 bases and J 0 bases; nucleotides not matched to a gene: 4. The CDR3 consists of 14 residues. From germline, CDR1 is MNHEY and CDR2 SMNVEV (reference sequence). CDR3 loop: CASSDRAVNTEAFF. DNA of the CDR3: TGTGCCAGCAGCGACAGGGCGGTGAACACTGAAGCTTTCTTT.

The chain recombines TRBV14 with TRBJ2-7; 7 positions match TRBD2. CDR1 SGHDN and CDR2 FVKESK come from the germline V gene. The J segment lost 3 bases and the V segment lost 0 bases, leaving 8 bases of the junction unmatched. The CDR3 sequence is 16 residues long. The DNA for the CDR3 is TGTGCCAGCAGCCAAGATCGAGCGGGGTCCGGCTACGAGCAGTACTTC. Translated, it gives CASSQDRAGSGYEQYF.

V and J are TRBV5-4 and TRBJ2-7, with 7 bases lining up with TRBD2. The CDR3 covers 14 residues. With V trimmed by 1 base and J by 6 bases, 7 bases remained unmatched. In germline, CDR1 is SGHNT, CDR2 YYREEE (reference sequence). The DNA for the CDR3 is TGTGCCAGCAGCTTGACGGGGGGAGTAGGCGAGCAGTACTTC. It encodes CASSLTGGVGEQYF.

In regard to this clone: Germline and junction disagree at one end, which may indicate a read error. The gene calls are TRBV4-3 and TRBJ1-1; the D is unclear. Looked up from germline, CDR1 is LGHNA and CDR2 is YSLEER. This CDR3 is built from 16 residues. The CDR3 nucleotides are TGCACCAGCAGCCAAGATTGGGCAGCGGTGAACACTGAAGCTTTCTTT. This sequence encodes CTSSQDWAAVNTEAFF.

V usage is TRBV28 and J usage is TRBJ2-7; TRBD1 aligns across 11 bases. Germline CDR1 MDHEN, CDR2 SYDVKM. V lost 4 bases to trimming and J lost 0 bases; unmatched junction nucleotides: 2. This CDR3 region has 15 residues. For the CDR3, the DNA is TGTGCCAGCAGTTCCGGGACAGGGGGCTCCTACGAGCAGTACTTC. This codes for CASSSGTGGSYEQYF.